This note documents a single TCR beta chain sequence. 60 Vbeta and 13 Jbeta primers were used in PCR. Sequenced by immunoSEQ multiplex PCR; TCRdb stores in-frame clones only, minus some. This sample has almost 200,000 clones, with 79% found just once. This sample is drawn from a study of cytomegalovirus exposure and HLA in healthy donors. Sequencing was carried out using PBMCs. The sequence derives from a male donor in good health and CMV-seropositive.

In DNA, the CDR3 is TGTGCTAGTGGTTTGGGGACAGGGGGATCCAATGAGCAGTTCTTC. Its translation: CASGLGTGGSNEQFF. The chain is built from TRBV12-5 and TRBJ2-1, with TRBD1 identical over 10 bases. The CDR3 is 15 amino acids. CDR1 and CDR2 from the germline V gene are LGHNT and FRNRAP. The V gene end was trimmed by 1 base and the J gene end by 6 bases; junction bases not matched to a gene: 3. The entire variable domain, with the rest obtained from reference TRBV12-5 and TRBJ2-1, is as follows: DARVTQTPRHKVTEMGQEVTMRCQPILGHNTVFWYRQTMMQGLELLAYFRNRAPLDDSGMPKDRFSAEMPDATLATLKIQPSEPRDSAVYFCASGLGTGGSNEQFFGPGTRLTVL.